This T cell receptor beta chain was documented in a study of OX40 agonist ivuxolimab in advanced cancers. Overall study context: Males comprised 70% to 85% of the group, whose mean age was approximately 61 years (range 23 to 79).

The data were produced by immunoSEQ multiplex PCR, yet TCRdb's version contains in-frame clones alone and is incomplete. This table has roughly 64,000 clones, about four fifths appearing once. Drawing of blood for sampling happened at baseline, at cycle 4 day 1, and at cycle 7 day 1. V lost 4 bases and J 9 bases, leaving 8 bases between the germline ends. Germline V gene lookup returns CDR1 SGDLS and CDR2 YYNGEE. The CDR3 consists of 12 residues. This clonotype originated in an adult with an advanced solid tumor such as melanoma, head and neck, liver or kidney cancer. The genes are TRBV9 and TRBJ1-6; no clear D. Sample: CD4+ or CD8+ T cells sorted from blood, taken in a trial of the OX40 agonist ivuxolimab. The CDR3 sequence: CASSTWGSPLHF. In nucleotides, the CDR3 is TGTGCCAGCAGCACGTGGGGTTCACCCCTCCACTTT. The complete variable domain, with remaining parts taken from reference TRBV9 and TRBJ1-6, reads DSGVTQTPKHLITATGQRVTLRCSPRSGDLSVYWYQQSLDQGLQFLIQYYNGEERAKGNILERFSAQQFPDLHSELNLSSLELGDSALYFCASSTWGSPLHFGNGTRLTVT.